A single sample is the source of the 31 T cell receptor beta chains below, sequenced in a study of shared clonotypes between healthy human individuals. Sequencing was performed with immunoSEQ multiplex PCR; in TCRdb, only in-frame clones are kept and a portion is missing. The sample shows roughly 760,000 clones, 74% of them seen only once. Material for sequencing was memory CD4+ T cells sorted from blood. The subset: CD45RA-negative fraction. The receptors derive from a woman younger than 45 in good health.

The sample holds many counts of this clone. The chain recombines TRBV2 with TRBJ1-5, with D possibly being TRBD1 (5 bases). This CDR3 contains 14 residues. Trimming pared 2 bases from V and 3 bases from J, leaving 8 bases between. Per germline, CDR1 SNHLY and CDR2 FYNNEI. CDR3 sequence reads: CASSETDTNQPQHF. As DNA, the CDR3 is TGTGCCAGCAGTGAAACGGACACCAATCAGCCCCAGCATTTT.

The CDR3 bases are TGTGCCAGCATCCTCGGGGACCGGGGGGCAGGCTACACCTTC. Protein sequence: CASILGDRGAGYTF. This chain links TRBV6-1 with TRBJ1-2; TRBD1 might be the D (6 bases). CDR1 is MNHNS, CDR2 SASEGT, per germline. CDR3 length: 14 residues. V was clipped by 7 bases and J by 8 bases, with 20 bases between them.

V and J are TRBV7-8 and TRBJ1-6; TRBD1 matches 8 bases. The germline gives CDR1 SGHVS, CDR2 FQNEAQ. The V and J ends lost 5 bases and 11 bases, in that order; junction bases with no gene match: 8. CDR3 length equals 14 residues. The CDR3 loop is CASSPVDRVTPLHF. The DNA of the CDR3 is TGTGCCAGCAGCCCCGTGGACAGGGTAACACCCCTCCACTTT.

The gene calls are TRBV28 and TRBJ1-1; no firm D call. CDR1 and CDR2 (germline): MDHEN, SYDVKM. V was shortened by 7 bases and J by 1 base, with 13 bases between the two germline ends. There are 14 residues in the CDR3. The DNA of the CDR3 is TGTGCCAGCAAATTAACAATACCGAACACTGAAGCTTTCTTT. Protein sequence: CASKLTIPNTEAFF.

This rearrangement joins TRBV6-1 to TRBJ1-5; 7 bases match TRBD1. Germline V gene sequence: CDR1 MNHNS, CDR2 SASEGT. The length of the CDR3 is 15 residues. The V segment lost 7 bases and the J segment 2 bases; nucleotides outside the gene matches: 8. CDR3 loop: CASTKIGGGNQPQHF. The CDR3 bases are TGTGCCAGCACCAAAATAGGGGGCGGCAATCAGCCCCAGCATTTT.

This clone was detected only once. DNA for the CDR3: TGTGCCAGCAGCTTGCCCCCGGGACAGGGCTTGGATGAAAAACTGTTTTTT. Its protein is CASSLPPGQGLDEKLFF. The V gene is TRBV5-4, the J gene TRBJ1-4; TRBD1 matches 9 bases. Germline values: CDR1 SGHNT, CDR2 YYREEE (reference sequence). This CDR3 comprises 17 residues. V shed 1 base, J shed 6 bases, and the junction held 10 bases outside the gene matches.

The V gene is TRBV5-1, the J gene TRBJ1-1; D uncertain. CDR3 length: 15 amino acids. CDR1 and CDR2 (germline): SGHRS, YFSETQ. The V and J ends lost 0 bases and 1 base respectively, with 10 bases between them. The CDR3 sequence: CASSLARIGNTEAFF. The CDR3, as DNA: TGCGCCAGCAGCTTGGCTCGTATAGGGAACACTGAAGCTTTCTTT.

The chain is built from TRBV28 and TRBJ1-2, with D hard to call. The CDR3 consists of 14 residues. CDR1 is MDHEN and CDR2 is SYDVKM in the germline V gene. V gave up 2 bases and J gave up 4 bases, with 11 bases separating them. In DNA, the CDR3 is TGTGCCAGCAGTTTAATGGGCAGCCCCTATGGCTACACCTTC. Its protein product is CASSLMGSPYGYTF.

V and J are TRBV5-1 and TRBJ1-3; no clear D gene. V was cut by 4 bases and J by 2 bases, with 16 bases left in between. This CDR3 spans 16 amino acids. Germline values: CDR1 SGHRS, CDR2 YFSETQ. Here the CDR3 DNA reads TGCGCCAGCAGCCCCCGGACGTCAGGCCCTGGAAACACCATATATTTT. Translating it yields CASSPRTSGPGNTIYF.

In regard to this clone: The same CDR3 arises from other DNA sequences in this sample as well. This sequence joins TRBV6-5 and TRBJ2-7, with 10 bases aligning to TRBD2. V shed 0 bases, J shed 1 base, and the junction held 0 bases outside the gene matches. The CDR3 totals 15 residues. CDR1 is MNHEY, CDR2 SVGAGI, per germline. The CDR3 here is CASSYSSGRSYEQYF. For the CDR3, the DNA is TGTGCCAGCAGTTACTCTAGCGGGAGGTCCTACGAGCAGTACTTC.

The chain couples TRBV4-1 to TRBJ1-4; possible D gene TRBD1, 6 bases. Germline assignment: CDR1 MGHRA and CDR2 YSYEKL. CDR3 size: 16 residues. With 0 bases removed from V and 6 bases from J, the gap between germline ends came to 14 bases. This chain's CDR3 is CASSQETGSRDEKLFF. CDR3 DNA: TGCGCCAGCAGCCAAGAAACAGGGTCCAGAGATGAAAAACTGTTTTTT.

The chain combines TRBV28 with TRBJ2-2; D is possibly TRBD2 (6 bases). The germline gives CDR1 MDHEN, CDR2 SYDVKM. V was trimmed by 3 bases and J by 0 bases, leaving 14 bases between them. The length of the CDR3 is 17 residues. The CDR3 nucleotides read TGTGCCAGCAGTTTGGCTATTAGCGGAGCGAACACCGGGGAGCTGTTTTTT. Protein sequence: CASSLAISGANTGELFF.

The chain joins TRBV6-1 to TRBJ2-7, with 7 bases fitting TRBD1. Germline V lookup: CDR1 MNHNS, CDR2 SASEGT. CDR3 length equals 14 residues. The V gene end was trimmed by 3 bases and the J gene end by 0 bases; junction bases not matched to a gene: 2. The CDR3 nucleotides read TGTGCCAGCAGTGAGGGACAGTTCTCCTACGAGCAGTACTTC. It encodes CASSEGQFSYEQYF.

The V gene is TRBV28, the J gene TRBJ2-6; D remains ambiguous. This CDR3 comprises 15 residues. V gave up 5 bases and J gave up 0 bases, with 8 bases separating them. CDR1 is MDHEN and CDR2 is SYDVKM in the germline V gene. The CDR3 nucleotides are TGTGCCAGCAGTGCCTCAGCCTCTGGGGCCAACGTCCTGACTTTC. It specifies CASSASASGANVLTF. The full variable domain, rest sourced from reference TRBV28 and TRBJ2-6, is DVKVTQSSRYLVKRTGEKVFLECVQDMDHENMFWYRQDPGLGLRLIYFSYDVKMKEKGDIPEGYSVSREKKERFSLILESASTNQTSMYLCASSASASGANVLTFGAGSRLTVL.

This clone was counted a single time. The chain joins TRBV7-2 to TRBJ2-7; D is undetermined. Germline values: CDR1 SGHTA, CDR2 FQGNSA. This CDR3 spans 15 amino acids. Trimming pared 8 bases from V and 2 bases from J, leaving 19 bases between. In DNA, the CDR3 is TGTGCCAGCGCCCGTCGGCCGGACGGCGCCTACGAGCAGTACTTC. Its translation is CASARRPDGAYEQYF. Using reference TRBV7-2 and TRBJ2-7 for the parts outside the CDR3, the full variable domain is GAGVSQSPSNKVTEKGKDVELRCDPISGHTALYWYRQSLGQGLEFLIYFQGNSAPDKSGLPSDRFSAERTGGSVSTLTIQRTQQEDSAVYLCASARRPDGAYEQYFGPGTRLTVT.

V is TRBV28 and J is TRBJ1-2, with 12 nucleotides matching TRBD1. The V segment lost 4 bases and the J segment 1 base; nucleotides outside the gene matches: 7. This CDR3 has 17 amino acids. In germline, CDR1 is MDHEN, CDR2 SYDVKM. In DNA, the CDR3 is TGTGCCAGCAGTTCCTCGGGACAGGGGGCGTTTAACTATGGCTACACCTTC. It translates to CASSSSGQGAFNYGYTF.

V usage is TRBV19 and J usage is TRBJ1-1; D may be TRBD1 (6 bases). Trimming cost V 2 bases and J 4 bases, with 11 bases left between them. Germline V gene sequence: CDR1 LNHDA, CDR2 SQIVND (reference sequence). There are 14 residues in the CDR3. The DNA of the CDR3 is TGTGCCAGTAGTATAACAGGGTTGGTCACTGAAGCTTTCTTT. It translates to CASSITGLVTEAFF.

This clone was recorded many times. The same CDR3 is also encoded by other DNA sequences in this sample. The chain recombines TRBV6-1 with TRBJ2-3, with 11 bases identical to TRBD1. This CDR3 is 14 amino acids long. Germline CDR1 is MNHNS and CDR2 is SASEGT. V shed 4 bases, J shed 4 bases, and the junction held 1 base outside the gene matches. The chain's CDR3 is CASSGTGGADTQYF. CDR3 coding DNA: TGTGCCAGCAGTGGGACAGGGGGCGCAGATACGCAGTATTTT.

The chain couples TRBV11-2 to TRBJ2-5; 8 bases line up with TRBD1. The germline V gene has CDR1 SGHAT and CDR2 FQNNGV. CDR3 length equals 13 residues. Germline trimming cut 8 bases from V and 5 bases from J; bases unmatched to any gene: 7. CDR3 in DNA: TGTGCCAGCGGCCAGGGGGCATCGGAGACCCAGTACTTC. Protein: CASGQGASETQYF.

This clone turned up a few times. In the same sample, other DNA sequences code for this CDR3. The chain recombines TRBV5-1 with TRBJ1-3; 7 bases align to TRBD1. After removal of 4 bases from V and 3 bases from J, the junction contained 4 bases not matched to a gene. The CDR3 loop spans 14 amino acids. Germline V gene lookup returns CDR1 SGHRS and CDR2 YFSETQ. Written as DNA, the CDR3 is TGCGCCAGCAGCCCCGGGACAGATGGAAACACCATATATTTT. Its translation: CASSPGTDGNTIYF.

This clone was counted a single time. This chain links TRBV28 with TRBJ1-5, with D hard to call. The CDR3 contains 13 residues. Germline V lookup: CDR1 MDHEN, CDR2 SYDVKM. V lost 5 bases to trimming and J lost 7 bases, with 12 bases between them. The CDR3: CASSAGGSQPQHF. CDR3 bases: TGTGCCAGCAGTGCAGGAGGGAGCCAGCCCCAGCATTTT.

The J gene is TRBJ2-7, the V gene TRBV11-1; weak D call: TRBD2 (7 bases). This CDR3 is 14 amino acids long. With 3 bases removed from V and 2 bases from J, the gap between germline ends came to 11 bases. Germline V gene sequence: CDR1 SGHAT, CDR2 FQDESV (reference sequence). The CDR3 DNA reads TGTGCCAGCAGCTTCCGGGGGGCGGCCTACGAGCAGTACTTC. It translates to CASSFRGAAYEQYF.

This chain uses TRBV19 with TRBJ2-4; TRBD1 aligns across 7 bases. CDR3 size: 13 residues. V dropped 4 bases and J dropped 7; count of bases not matched to a gene: 4. CDR1 and CDR2 from the germline V gene are LNHDA and SQIVND (reference sequence). The CDR3 reads CASSRQGDNIQYF. The CDR3 DNA sequence: TGTGCCAGTAGTAGGCAGGGGGATAACATTCAGTACTTC.

This chain links TRBV2 with TRBJ1-2; D gene uncertain. Germline CDR1 SNHLY, CDR2 FYNNEI. V shed 6 bases and J shed 12 bases, with 11 bases lying between them. The CDR3 is 10 residues long. CDR3 nucleotides: TGTGCCAGCAGAAAGGAAGGAGACACCTTC. As protein: CASRKEGDTF.

The rearrangement links TRBV30 to TRBJ2-1; D not resolved. Trimming left V 4 bases short and J 0 bases short, with 10 bases between. The CDR3 extends over 14 amino acids. CDR1 is GTSNPN and CDR2 is SVGIG in the germline V gene (reference sequence). CDR3 amino acids: CAWNQASSYNEQFF. The CDR3 region has the DNA TGTGCCTGGAACCAAGCGAGCTCCTACAATGAGCAGTTCTTC.

V gene TRBV5-6 combines with J gene TRBJ1-5, with D possibly TRBD1 on 5 matching bases. The germline V and J ends were trimmed by 4 bases and 1 base, with 15 bases remaining between them. The germline V gene has CDR1 SGHDT and CDR2 YYEEEE. This CDR3 region has 16 residues. The chain's CDR3 is CASSQQGGGSNQPQHF. The CDR3 DNA follows: TGTGCCAGCAGCCAGCAGGGAGGTGGGAGCAATCAGCCCCAGCATTTT.

V is TRBV28 and J is TRBJ1-4, with a tentative D call TRBD1 (6 bases). This CDR3 is 14 amino acids long. Trimming took 6 bases from V and 5 from J, leaving 13 bases between them. Germline V lookup: CDR1 MDHEN, CDR2 SYDVKM. CDR3 in DNA: TGTGCCAGCAGAGGTCAGGGGCGAAATGAAAAACTGTTTTTT. This sequence encodes CASRGQGRNEKLFF.

The chain is built from TRBV25-1 and TRBJ2-2; 8 bases agree with TRBD1. V lost 4 bases and J lost 6; bases outside the gene matches: 7. The germline V gene has CDR1 MGHDK and CDR2 SYGVNS. This CDR3 has 15 residues. In DNA form, the CDR3 reads TGTGCCAGCAGTGCCCGGACAGGGTCCTCCGGGGAGCTGTTTTTT. It codes for CASSARTGSSGELFF.

This clone has only one observation. This may stem from a read error, because a much larger clone lies one nucleotide away. Other DNA sequences within the sample encode an identical CDR3. This chain joins TRBV7-3 and TRBJ2-1; maybe TRBD1 (5 bases). CDR3 length: 14 residues. Trimming left V 2 bases short and J 0 bases short, with 5 bases between. Germline loops: CDR1 SGHTA, CDR2 FQGTGA. The CDR3 reads CASSLDSSYNEQFF. CDR3 nucleotides: TGTGCCAGCAGCTTAGACAGCTCCTACAATGAGCAGTTCTTC.

V usage is TRBV11-1 and J usage is TRBJ2-1; TRBD1 matches 10 bases. CDR3 length: 15 residues. V shed 4 bases and J 6 bases; nucleotides not matched to a gene: 6. Germline V CDR1 and CDR2: SGHAT, FQDESV (reference sequence). The CDR3 DNA reads TGTGCCAGCAGCTCCCGGGACAGGGGACTCAATGAGCAGTTCTTC. Translating gives CASSSRDRGLNEQFF.

This clone was picked up one time. Other DNA sequences from this sample encode an identical CDR3 as well. V is TRBV28 and J is TRBJ2-1, with 14 bases matching TRBD2. CDR3 length equals 15 residues. With 2 bases clipped from V and 6 bases from J, the junction kept 0 bases outside the gene matches. Per the germline V gene, CDR1 is MDHEN and CDR2 is SYDVKM. CDR3 nucleotides: TGTGCCAGCAGTTTAGGACTAGCGGGAGGCAATGAGCAGTTCTTC. Translating it yields CASSLGLAGGNEQFF.